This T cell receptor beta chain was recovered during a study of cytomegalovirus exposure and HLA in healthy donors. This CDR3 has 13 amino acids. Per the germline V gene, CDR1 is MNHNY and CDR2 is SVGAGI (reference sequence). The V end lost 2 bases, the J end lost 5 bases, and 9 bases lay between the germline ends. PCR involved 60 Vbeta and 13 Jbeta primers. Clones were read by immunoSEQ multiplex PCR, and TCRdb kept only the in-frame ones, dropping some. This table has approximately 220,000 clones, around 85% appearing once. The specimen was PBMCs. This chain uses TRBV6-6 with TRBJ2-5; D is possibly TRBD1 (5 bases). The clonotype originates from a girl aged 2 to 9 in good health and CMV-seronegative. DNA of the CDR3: TGTGCCAGCAGTTACGGACAAGTGGAGACCCAGTACTTC. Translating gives CASSYGQVETQYF.